The clone carrying this TCR beta chain was counted a single time. These data are taken from a study of blood T cell repertoires in COVID-19. Study information: COVID-19 samples from acute and convalescent phases originated in the United States, Italy and Spain. Sample material is recorded as cDNA or gDNA derived from T cells, B-cell-depleted T cells, or PBMCs.

As handled by the study authors: Scientists estimated how many nucleated cells there were by amplifying reference gene primers. Sequenced by immunoSEQ multiplex PCR; TCRdb stores in-frame clones only, minus some. Clonal size and the V and J genes are those of that table, whereas D and trimming came from the DNA. The sample holds roughly 83,000 clones, around 84% seen once. With 6 bases clipped from V and 5 bases from J, the junction kept 5 bases outside the gene matches. The CDR3 spans 13 residues. Germline values: CDR1 SNHLY, CDR2 FYNNEI. The chain uses TRBV2 and TRBJ2-3; 7 bases are shared with TRBD2. This sequence originates from a man aged 80 or over with active or convalescent COVID-19. The sequencing input was peripheral blood. The CDR3 region is CASSREEVDTQYF. The CDR3 DNA follows: TGTGCCAGCAGCCGGGAGGAAGTAGATACGCAGTATTTT.